These T cell receptor beta chains were read from a single sample in a study of Tregs in tolerant kidney transplant recipients. Their antigens are not known. Libraries were prepared by immunoSEQ multiplex PCR; TCRdb keeps only in-frame clonotypes and omits some of them. The sample yields roughly 4,000 clones, about three fifths seen once. The material sequenced was CD8+ T cells from blood cultured with allogeneic cells. These receptors were obtained from a human donor in good health. Both conserved end residues are part of each CDR3. The order of the fields is CDR3 length, D gene, clone size, V gene, J gene, CDR3 protein, CDR3 DNA. The D gene is left open where the match is weak. Rows may omit the clone size; those that give it use once, few, many or a size class.

>15|TRBD1|NA|TRBV12-5|TRBJ1-5
CASATDRESGQPQHF
TGTGCTAGTGCAACCGACAGGGAGTCAGGTCAGCCCCAGCATTTT
>14|NA|medium-sized|TRBV5-4|TRBJ1-2
CASSLMAYNYGYTF
TGTGCCAGCAGCTTGATGGCGTATAACTATGGCTACACCTTC
>13|NA|few|TRBV6-1|TRBJ1-2
CASSDWAGTGYTF
TGTGCCAGCAGTGACTGGGCAGGCACTGGCTACACCTTC
>13|NA|NA|TRBV27|TRBJ2-1
CAAGAPSYNEQFF
TGTGCCGCGGGGGCTCCCTCCTACAATGAGCAGTTCTTC
>15|TRBD1|once|TRBV2|TRBJ2-1
CASSDVTGGYNEQFF
TGTGCCAGCAGTGACGTGACAGGGGGCTACAATGAGCAGTTCTTC
>16|TRBD1|NA|TRBV16|TRBJ1-6
CASSQSSGTGASPLHF
TGTGCCAGCAGCCAATCCTCCGGGACAGGAGCCTCACCCCTCCACTTT
>16|NA|NA|TRBV7-2|TRBJ1-3
CASSLVGFGSGNTIYF
TGTGCCAGCAGCTTAGTGGGATTTGGGTCTGGAAACACCATATATTTT
>15|TRBD2|NA|TRBV7-2|TRBJ2-1
CASSLSGRVLNEQFF
TGTGCCAGCAGCTTGAGCGGGAGAGTCCTCAATGAGCAGTTCTTC
>14|NA|NA|TRBV27|TRBJ2-7
CASSLAAFSYEQYF
TGTGCCAGCAGTTTGGCAGCCTTCAGCTACGAGCAGTACTTC
>16|TRBD2|few|TRBV4-2|TRBJ2-2
CASSQEEGLDPGELFF
TGTGCCAGCAGCCAAGAGGAGGGACTAGATCCCGGGGAGCTGTTTTTT
>15|NA|NA|TRBV19|TRBJ1-5
CASSIIPRFDQPQHF
TGTGCCAGTAGTATAATTCCCAGATTTGATCAGCCCCAGCATTTT
>14|NA|few|TRBV27|TRBJ2-7
CASSFGDSLYEQYF
TGTGCCAGCAGTTTCGGCGACAGTCTCTACGAGCAGTACTTC
>16|NA|NA|TRBV27|TRBJ1-6
CASSRGQGTYNSPLHF
TGTGCCAGCAGTCGGGGCCAGGGGACCTATAATTCACCCCTCCACTTT
>13|NA|few|TRBV30|TRBJ1-1
CAWSYRYNTEAFF
TGTGCCTGGAGTTACAGGTATAACACTGAAGCTTTCTTT
>14|NA|few|TRBV11-1|TRBJ2-7
CASSLGSGGYEQYF
TGTGCCAGCAGCTTGGGTTCTGGGGGTTACGAGCAGTACTTC
>15|NA|large|TRBV9|TRBJ1-1
CASSVGDNRWGEAFF
TGTGCCAGCAGCGTAGGAGACAACCGATGGGGTGAAGCTTTCTTT
>18|TRBD2|NA|TRBV7-6|TRBJ2-3
CASSPGSSGSSRVDTQYF
TGTGCCAGCAGCCCAGGCTCTAGCGGGAGCAGTCGGGTCGATACGCAGTATTTT
>14|TRBD2|NA|TRBV27|TRBJ2-7
CASSLGGFSYEQYF
TGTGCCAGCAGTTTGGGGGGGTTCTCCTACGAGCAGTACTTC
>13|NA|NA|TRBV5-8|TRBJ1-2
CASSQVEGYGYTF
TGTGCCAGCAGCCAAGTGGAGGGCTATGGCTACACCTTC
>15|NA|NA|TRBV7-9|TRBJ2-3
CASSPPGISTDTQYF
TGTGCCAGCAGCCCCCCGGGGATAAGCACAGATACGCAGTATTTT
>14|NA|NA|TRBV19|TRBJ2-7
CASSFAVSSYEQYF
TGTGCCAGTAGTTTTGCGGTAAGCTCCTACGAGCAGTACTTC
>17|NA|NA|TRBV10-3|TRBJ1-1
CAISEAPGLSSSAEAFF
TGTGCCATCAGTGAGGCGCCGGGACTTAGCTCGTCAGCTGAAGCTTTCTTT
>15|TRBD2|NA|TRBV6-5|TRBJ2-1
CASSYSSGLHNEQFF
TGTGCCAGCAGTTACTCTAGCGGGCTTCACAATGAGCAGTTCTTC
>15|NA|NA|TRBV5-5|TRBJ1-5
CASSLGGNSNQPQHF
TGTGCCAGCAGCTTGGGGGGTAATAGCAATCAGCCCCAGCATTTT
>15|NA|NA|TRBV27|TRBJ1-2
CASSPGTSFIGGYTF
TGTGCCAGCAGTCCGGGGACCTCATTCATTGGAGGCTACACCTTC
>13|TRBD1|NA|TRBV11-3|TRBJ1-1
CASSPQGGGEAFF
TGTGCCAGCAGTCCCCAGGGGGGCGGTGAAGCTTTCTTT
>14|NA|NA|TRBV7-8|TRBJ2-7
CASSLAGGSYEQYF
TGTGCCAGCAGCTTAGCGGGGGGCTCCTACGAGCAGTACTTC
>18|TRBD1|NA|TRBV7-8|TRBJ2-7
CASSLPGTGGQPTYEQYF
TGTGCCAGCAGCTTACCCGGGACAGGGGGCCAACCTACCTACGAGCAGTACTTC
>15|NA|NA|TRBV4-1|TRBJ2-3
CASSAATGGPDTQYF
TGCGCCAGCAGCGCCGCGACAGGAGGGCCAGATACGCAGTATTTT
>15|TRBD1|NA|TRBV13|TRBJ2-1
CASSGWDRGHNEQFF
TGTGCCAGCAGCGGCTGGGACAGGGGCCACAATGAGCAGTTCTTC
>15|TRBD2|NA|TRBV10-2|TRBJ2-7
CASSESGLAWGEQYF
TGCGCCAGCAGTGAGTCGGGACTAGCGTGGGGCGAGCAGTACTTC
>15|NA|few|TRBV7-9|TRBJ2-7
CASSGTRGGPYEQYF
TGTGCCAGCAGCGGTACTCGAGGGGGGCCCTACGAGCAGTACTTC
>14|NA|NA|TRBV6-5|TRBJ2-7
CASRYSGQTYEQYF
TGTGCCAGCAGATATTCCGGACAGACCTACGAGCAGTACTTC
>18|NA|NA|TRBV10-1|TRBJ2-6
CASSFRRIAQSRANVLTF
TGCGCCAGCAGTTTCAGACGGATCGCACAAAGTCGGGCCAACGTCCTGACTTTC
>19|TRBD1|NA|TRBV5-1|TRBJ2-5
CASSLGQGTRYPPVGTQYF
TGCGCCAGCAGCCTCGGACAGGGGACGCGATACCCTCCGGTTGGGACCCAGTACTTC
>14|NA|few|TRBV5-6|TRBJ2-5
CASSLPLYQETQYF
TGTGCCAGCAGCTTACCCTTATACCAAGAGACCCAGTACTTC
>14|TRBD2|NA|TRBV7-9|TRBJ2-7
CASAGGLAVYEQYF
TGTGCCAGCGCCGGAGGACTAGCGGTCTACGAGCAGTACTTC
>16|NA|NA|TRBV19|TRBJ2-7
CASSIVPGLSEYEQYF
TGTGCCAGTAGTATAGTCCCTGGACTAAGCGAGTACGAGCAGTACTTC
>13|NA|NA|TRBV7-6|TRBJ2-3
CASSLALADTQYF
TGTGCCAGCAGCTTAGCGTTGGCGGATACGCAGTATTTT
>15|NA|few|TRBV4-1|TRBJ1-5
CASSQGGSPNQPQHF
TGCGCCAGCAGCCAGGGGGGGAGCCCTAATCAGCCCCAGCATTTT
>14|NA|NA|TRBV9|TRBJ1-4
CASSDPGGGEKLFF
TGTGCCAGCAGCGACCCCGGTGGGGGTGAAAAACTGTTTTTT
>15|TRBD2|NA|TRBV6-5|TRBJ2-1
CASSYSGGTYNEQFF
TGTGCCAGCAGTTACTCGGGGGGGACCTACAATGAGCAGTTCTTC
>14|NA|few|TRBV5-6|TRBJ1-5
CASSSQGSNQPQHF
TGTGCCAGCAGCTCACAGGGTTCCAATCAGCCCCAGCATTTT
>13|NA|once|TRBV29-1|TRBJ2-7
CSVVGTDSYEQYF
TGCAGCGTTGTTGGGACGGACTCCTACGAGCAGTACTTC
>12|NA|NA|TRBV7-8|TRBJ2-2
CASSLPPGELFF
TGTGCCAGCAGCTTGCCGCCCGGGGAGCTGTTTTTT
>14|NA|medium-sized|TRBV9|TRBJ2-1
CASSPTVGPNEQFF
TGTGCCAGCAGCCCCACGGTAGGGCCCAATGAGCAGTTCTTC
>13|TRBD1|NA|TRBV27|TRBJ2-1
CASSLGTGVQQFF
TGTGCCAGCAGTCTAGGGACAGGGGTTCAGCAGTTCTTC
>14|NA|few|TRBV15|TRBJ2-7
CATSREFQGNEQYF
TGTGCCACCAGCAGAGAGTTCCAGGGGAACGAGCAGTACTTC
>13|NA|few|TRBV2|TRBJ2-7
CASSDPQTYEQYF
TGTGCCAGCAGTGACCCACAGACCTACGAGCAGTACTTC
>12|NA|NA|TRBV19|TRBJ1-1
CASSPGWTEAFF
TGTGCCAGTAGTCCGGGGTGGACTGAAGCTTTCTTT
>13|TRBD2|NA|TRBV6-6|TRBJ2-7
CASSGGTSYEQYF
TGTGCCAGCAGCGGCGGGACTAGTTACGAGCAGTACTTC
>14|NA|NA|TRBV27|TRBJ2-2
CASSRGQNTGELFF
TGTGCCAGCAGCCGGGGACAGAACACCGGGGAGCTGTTTTTT
>12|NA|NA|TRBV6-6|TRBJ2-7
CASSYSDYEQYF
TGTGCCAGCAGTTACTCGGATTACGAGCAGTACTTC
>11|NA|few|TRBV29-1|TRBJ2-7
CSVLSNYEQYF
TGCAGCGTCCTGTCCAACTACGAGCAGTACTTC
>14|NA|NA|TRBV6-5|TRBJ1-2
CASSYGGFSYGYTF
TGTGCCAGCAGTTATGGGGGGTTTAGCTATGGCTACACCTTC
>13|NA|once|TRBV19|TRBJ1-1
CASIPGLGTEAFF
TGTGCCAGTATCCCAGGTCTGGGCACTGAAGCTTTCTTT
>15|NA|medium-sized|TRBV15|TRBJ2-2
CATSRPSSNTGELFF
TGTGCCACCAGCAGACCTAGCTCGAACACCGGGGAGCTGTTTTTT
>16|NA|NA|TRBV2|TRBJ2-1
CASTERTIPAYNEQFF
TGTGCCAGCACCGAACGGACTATCCCGGCCTACAATGAGCAGTTCTTC
>12|NA|once|TRBV9|TRBJ2-1
CASSPFGNEQFF
TGTGCCAGCAGCCCCTTTGGCAATGAGCAGTTCTTC
>15|TRBD2|NA|TRBV7-9|TRBJ2-7
CASSLGPGTSVEQYF
TGTGCCAGCAGCTTAGGGCCCGGGACTAGCGTCGAGCAGTACTTC